This T cell receptor beta chain was identified in a study of vaccination and CD4 T cells after COVID-19. About the study: Cells received overlapping spike peptides from SARS-CoV-2, HCoV-NL63, HCoV-OC43 and HCoV-229E as stimulation.

About this clonotype: Its target is not known.

The treatment here: approximately 11-day PBMC culture with coronavirus spike peptide pools or control peptides (ViraFEST assay). The CDR3 is 16 amino acids. Losses at the gene ends were 5 bases for V and 4 bases for J; bases not matched to a gene: 12. CDR1 and CDR2 (germline): SGHTA, FQGNSA. The Oncomine TCR Beta short-read assay was what sequenced the DNA obtained from cultured CD4+ T cells. TCRdb called the PCR reads again in MiXCR, with one record for every CDR3 protein. This sample yields around 5,900 distinct CDR3 sequences, of which 45% to 60% are seen a single time; about 33% belongs to the top ten.

Source material: CD4+ T cells from blood, cultured in vitro. The rearrangement uses TRBV7-2 and TRBJ2-3; 7 nucleotides align to TRBD2. The source of this sequence is a human donor who had recovered from COVID-19. The CDR3 loop reads CASSQRGGSIPDTQYF. The CDR3 DNA sequence: TGTGCCAGCAGCCAGAGGGGCGGGAGTATCCCAGATACGCAGTATTTT.